This T cell receptor beta chain is drawn from a study of cytotoxic CD8 clonotypes in ibrutinib-treated CLL. TCRdb's copy holds only in-frame clones and misses some; the assay was immunoSEQ multiplex PCR. The sample yields around 160,000 clones, nearly 90% seen once. The receptor was derived from a human donor with chronic lymphocytic leukemia. Sequenced material: PBMCs, taken at disease progression, from a patient treated with ibrutinib.

The CDR3 region is CASGGETSGTDTQYF. CDR3 DNA: TGTGCCAGCGGGGGGGAGACTAGCGGCACAGATACGCAGTATTTT. V usage is TRBV28 and J usage is TRBJ2-3; 8 nucleotides line up with TRBD2. CDR1 is MDHEN and CDR2 is SYDVKM in the germline V gene. The CDR3 has 15 residues. V was clipped by 8 bases and J by 1 base; unmatched bases: 8.